This T cell receptor (beta chain) is drawn from a study of blood T cell repertoires in COVID-19. This CDR3 is 13 amino acids long. V was clipped by 1 base and J by 5 bases, with 7 bases between them. Germline-derived CDR1 and CDR2 are KGHDR and SFDVKD. Libraries were prepared by immunoSEQ multiplex PCR; TCRdb keeps only in-frame clonotypes and omits some of them. The repertoire consists of about 73,000 clones, with 75% to 80% occurring once and the leading ten covering approximately 2.3%. What was sequenced was peripheral blood. The clonotype was recovered from a man between 65 and 85 years old with COVID-19, enrolled during active disease. This chain joins TRBV24-1 and TRBJ1-1; D gene ambiguous. The CDR3 loop reads CATSDFLATEAFF. DNA for the CDR3: TGTGCCACCAGTGATTTTCTAGCAACTGAAGCTTTCTTT.